These 31 T cell receptor beta chains were all obtained from the same sample, sequenced in a study of Ad26.COV2.S vaccination and SARS-CoV-2 variants. Treatment given: around 19 received Ad26.COV2.S at low or high dose, single or two shots; about 5 received placebo; per-sample allocation not given. Day 63 after the first injection of vaccine or placebo was the sampling time. The table came from immunoSEQ multiplex PCR; TCRdb's copy has only in-frame clones and leaves some out. Of around 320,000 clones listed, more than 75% were seen once; the top ten hold around 3.7%. Specimen: peripheral blood, collected in a trial of Ad26.COV2.S vaccine versus placebo. These receptors were collected from a person between 18 and 65 years old who received the Ad26.COV2.S COVID-19 vaccine or a placebo.

The rearrangement uses TRBV5-1 and TRBJ1-1; D is ambiguous. This CDR3 region has 13 residues. Germline CDR1 and CDR2: SGHRS and YFSETQ. V lost 6 bases and J 1 base, leaving 10 bases between the germline ends. For the CDR3, the DNA is TGCGCCAGCAAGCAACTACAGAACACTGAAGCTTTCTTT. Amino acid sequence: CASKQLQNTEAFF.

V gene TRBV27 combines with J gene TRBJ1-4; 7 bases align to TRBD1. With 5 bases clipped from V and 13 bases from J, the junction kept 13 bases outside the gene matches. The CDR3 contains 14 residues. The germline gives CDR1 MNHEY, CDR2 SMNVEV (reference sequence). CDR3 sequence (DNA): TGTGCCAGCAGTCAGCGGCCGGGGACAGCTATACTGTTTTTT. It is translated as CASSQRPGTAILFF.

V is TRBV11-3 and J is TRBJ2-2; D is tentatively TRBD1 or TRBD2 (5 bases each). The CDR3 consists of 17 residues. V dropped 1 base and J dropped 6 bases, with 18 bases sitting between them. Germline CDR1 is SGHNT and CDR2 is YENEEA. CDR3 in amino acids: CASSLGRGRDRAGELFF. Here the CDR3 DNA reads TGTGCCAGCAGCTTAGGTCGGGGCAGAGACCGGGCCGGGGAGCTGTTTTTT. The full variable domain, with the rest looked up from reference TRBV11-3 and TRBJ2-2, is EAGVVQSPRYKIIEKKQPVAFWCNPISGHNTLYWYLQNLGQGPELLIRYENEEAVDDSQLPKDRFSAERLKGVDSTLKIQPAELGDSAVYLCASSLGRGRDRAGELFFGEGSRLTVL.

J is TRBJ2-3 and V is TRBV7-9; 8 positions agree with TRBD2. Trimming cost V 2 bases and J 4 bases; bases outside gene matches: 2. Germline CDR1 SEHNR, CDR2 FQNEAQ (reference sequence). This CDR3 spans 14 amino acids. The chain's CDR3 is CASSLSGGPDTQYF. Written as DNA, the CDR3 is TGTGCCAGCAGCTTAAGCGGGGGCCCAGATACGCAGTATTTT.

This rearrangement joins TRBV6-5 to TRBJ2-1; 7 bases are a match to TRBD2. V lost 4 bases, J lost 1 base, and 4 bases stayed unmatched. This CDR3 is 15 amino acids long. The germline gives CDR1 MNHEY, CDR2 SVGAGI. CDR3 amino acids: CASSSDSGSYNEQFF. CDR3 in DNA: TGTGCCAGCAGTTCTGATAGCGGGTCCTACAATGAGCAGTTCTTC.

The chain's CDR3 is CASSLVHPNQPQHF. The DNA for the CDR3 is TGTGCCAGCAGCTTAGTGCATCCCAATCAGCCCCAGCATTTT. The chain employs TRBV7-2 and TRBJ1-5; D is unresolved. The CDR3 is made up of 14 amino acids. V was pared by 1 base and J by 3 bases, with 7 bases between. Per germline, CDR1 SGHTA and CDR2 FQGNSA.

V gene TRBV6-5 combines with J gene TRBJ2-5; D gene ambiguous. The CDR3 loop spans 12 amino acids. The V end lost 2 bases, the J end lost 5 bases, and 6 bases lay between the germline ends. The germline V gene encodes CDR1 MNHEY and CDR2 SVGAGI. CDR3 loop: CASSYVGETQYF. DNA of the CDR3: TGTGCCAGCAGTTACGTTGGGGAGACCCAGTACTTC.

The J gene is TRBJ2-1, the V gene TRBV15; D might be TRBD2 (6 bases). Germline CDR1 reads LNHNV; CDR2 reads YYDKDF (reference sequence). Trimming left V 6 bases short and J 7 bases short, with 22 bases between. The length of the CDR3 is 16 residues. This chain's CDR3 is CATRMTLGGVGNEQFF. The CDR3 coding sequence is TGTGCCACCAGAATGACCTTGGGCGGGGTCGGGAATGAGCAGTTCTTC.

The J gene is TRBJ1-6, the V gene TRBV9; possible D gene TRBD1, 6 bases. The CDR3 totals 14 residues. Trimming took off 2 bases at V and 5 bases at J, with 8 bases between the two ends. CDR1 is SGDLS, CDR2 YYNGEE, per germline. CDR3 loop: CASSVGGHNSPLHF. CDR3 DNA sequence: TGTGCCAGCAGCGTGGGGGGGCATAATTCACCCCTCCACTTT.

This CDR3 reads CASSPRKGERGYTF. In DNA form, the CDR3 reads TGTGCCAGCAGCCCGAGGAAGGGCGAACGGGGCTACACCTTC. The chain uses TRBV5-6 and TRBJ1-2; D ambiguous. The length of the CDR3 is 14 residues. With 4 bases removed from V and 8 bases from J, the gap between germline ends came to 18 bases. Germline V lookup: CDR1 SGHDT, CDR2 YYEEEE.

This chain connects TRBV30 to TRBJ1-2, with D unclear. Germline CDR1 reads GTSNPN; CDR2 reads SVGIG (reference sequence). Trimming stripped 0 bases from V and 4 bases from J, with 9 bases between. CDR3 size: 13 residues. The CDR3 here is CAWSVRAGYGYTF. DNA for the CDR3: TGTGCCTGGAGTGTACGGGCGGGCTATGGCTACACCTTC.

The rearrangement joins TRBV4-1 to TRBJ1-2; D not certain. The V gene's germline CDR1 is MGHRA and CDR2 YSYEKL. The ends were cut back, 2 bases at V and 0 bases at J, with 10 bases in the middle. The CDR3 is 15 residues long. The CDR3 DNA sequence: TGCGCCAGCAGCCAAATGCCTGCGGCTAACTATGGCTACACCTTC. This codes for CASSQMPAANYGYTF.

The chain recombines TRBV30 with TRBJ1-1, with D possibly being TRBD1 (5 bases). The CDR3 spans 13 residues. The germline V gene encodes CDR1 GTSNPN and CDR2 SVGIG (reference sequence). V was clipped by 4 bases and J by 0 bases, with 9 bases between them. The CDR3 loop is CAWTGTLNTEAFF. CDR3 DNA sequence: TGTGCCTGGACCGGGACTTTGAACACTGAAGCTTTCTTT.

The J gene is TRBJ2-7, the V gene TRBV6-6; D is unclear. V lost 10 bases to trimming and J lost 3 bases, with 25 bases between them. This CDR3 spans 16 amino acids. CDR1 and CDR2 (germline): MNHNY, SVGAGI (reference sequence). In DNA, the CDR3 is TGTGCCACCTCCCCCCGTCGACTGCCGAATATCTACGAGCAGTACTTC. It specifies CATSPRRLPNIYEQYF.

The chain links TRBV7-9 to TRBJ1-5; D is perhaps TRBD1 (5 bases). Germline CDR1 is SEHNR and CDR2 is FQNEAQ (reference sequence). This CDR3 has 17 amino acids. V lost 1 base and J 4 bases, leaving 17 bases between the germline ends. DNA of the CDR3: TGTGCCAGCAGCTTAGGCTTACGGGACGGACTAAATCAGCCCCAGCATTTT. It specifies CASSLGLRDGLNQPQHF.

This clone was observed once. The V call is TRBV18, the J call TRBJ2-7; a possible D gene is TRBD2 (5 bases). The CDR3 extends over 14 amino acids. With 2 bases removed from V and 0 bases from J, the gap between germline ends came to 8 bases. The germline CDR1 and CDR2 sequences are KGHSH and LQKENI. DNA of the CDR3: TGTGCCAGCTCACCAACCGGGAACTCCTACGAGCAGTACTTC. Its protein product is CASSPTGNSYEQYF.

This clone was counted once. The chain joins TRBV4-1 to TRBJ1-4; D gene unclear. The CDR3 loop spans 15 amino acids. Germline values: CDR1 MGHRA, CDR2 YSYEKL. V dropped 4 bases and J dropped 0 bases, with 9 bases sitting between them. CDR3 sequence: CASSPVEATNEKLFF. The CDR3, as DNA: TGCGCCAGCAGCCCCGTGGAGGCAACTAATGAAAAACTGTTTTTT.

V gene TRBV20-1 combines with J gene TRBJ2-7, with D hard to call. Germline-derived CDR1 and CDR2 are DFQATT and SNEGSKA (reference sequence). Trimming shortened V by 3 bases and J by 3 bases, and 18 bases separated the two germline ends. The CDR3 has 15 residues. DNA for the CDR3: TGCAGTGCTAGTGTCGTTACTAAGGCGTTCTACGAGCAGTACTTC. The encoded protein is CSASVVTKAFYEQYF.

V usage is TRBV27 and J usage is TRBJ2-7; 8 nucleotides match TRBD2. V gave up 2 bases and J gave up 2 bases; unmatched junction bases: 2. Germline V gene sequence: CDR1 MNHEY, CDR2 SMNVEV (reference sequence). The CDR3 sequence is 14 residues long. For the CDR3, the DNA is TGTGCCAGCAGTTTACAGGGACTAGCCTACGAGCAGTACTTC. It encodes CASSLQGLAYEQYF.

The V and J genes are TRBV20-1 and TRBJ2-7, with D possibly being TRBD2 (5 bases). V lost 3 bases and J 9 bases, leaving 15 bases between the germline ends. There are 12 residues in the CDR3. The germline V gene has CDR1 DFQATT and CDR2 SNEGSKA (reference sequence). As DNA, the CDR3 is TGCAGTGCTAGTGGACTCGGGGAAGGGCAGTACTTC. Amino acid sequence: CSASGLGEGQYF.

The V gene is TRBV14, the J gene TRBJ1-6, with D possibly TRBD1 on 6 matching bases. This CDR3 spans 15 amino acids. The V end was cut by 5 bases, the J end by 8 bases, with 16 bases between. Germline lookup yields CDR1 SGHDN and CDR2 FVKESK. This CDR3 reads CASSYTGSAYSPLHF. The CDR3 region has the DNA TGTGCCAGCAGCTACACAGGGTCTGCTTATTCACCCCTCCACTTT.

The V gene is TRBV3-1 (or the pseudogene TRBV3-2), the J gene TRBJ2-3, with D tentatively TRBD1 (5 bases). V lost 0 bases to trimming and J lost 14 bases, with 15 bases between them. This CDR3 comprises 13 residues. Germline V gives CDR1 LGHDT, CDR2 YNNKEL (reference sequence). The CDR3: CASSQERAYRLYF. In nucleotides, the CDR3 is TGTGCCAGCAGCCAAGAACGAGCGTACAGGCTGTATTTT.

The rearrangement joins TRBV30 to TRBJ1-1, with 8 nucleotides matching TRBD1. Per germline, CDR1 GTSNPN and CDR2 SVGIG (reference sequence). With 4 bases clipped from V and 1 base from J, the junction kept 11 bases outside the gene matches. The CDR3 sequence is 16 residues long. CDR3: CAWTLDRVISNTEAFF. In nucleotides, the CDR3 is TGTGCCTGGACCTTGGACAGGGTCATTTCGAACACTGAAGCTTTCTTT.

This rearrangement joins TRBV10-3 to TRBJ2-5, with 10 bases matching TRBD1. In germline, CDR1 is ENHRY, CDR2 SYGVKD. The CDR3 sequence is 14 residues long. V trimming: 8 bases; J trimming: 5 bases; junction bases outside the gene matches: 8. The CDR3 loop is CAIRDRGLQETQYF. As DNA, the CDR3 is TGTGCCATCCGGGACAGGGGTTTACAGGAGACCCAGTACTTC.

This chain links TRBV30 with TRBJ2-3, with TRBD2 matching 10 bases. The CDR3 loop spans 14 amino acids. Germline V gene sequence: CDR1 GTSNPN, CDR2 SVGIG (reference sequence). Trimming cost V 6 bases and J 4 bases; bases outside gene matches: 7. CDR3 DNA: TGTGCCTGCGGAGCGGGGGGGCGCTCAGATACGCAGTATTTT. Its protein product is CACGAGGRSDTQYF.

Remarks on this clone: One junction end disagrees with the germline gene, perhaps due to a read error. The chain uses TRBV6-5 and TRBJ1-2; D is undetermined. Germline CDR1 and CDR2: MNHEY and SVGAGI. The CDR3 is 14 amino acids. The CDR3 DNA is TGTGCCAGCAGTTTGGAGAGAGGGAGTATTCCAAGGATCTTC. Protein sequence: CASSLERGSIPRIF.

This chain uses TRBV6-6 with TRBJ2-7; D is possibly TRBD1 or TRBD2 (5 bases each). Germline CDR1 and CDR2: MNHNY and SVGAGI (reference sequence). The germline V and J ends were trimmed by 5 bases and 4 bases, with 24 bases remaining between them. CDR3 length: 17 residues. The CDR3 protein is CASSLQPGDPKNYEQYF. The CDR3 bases are TGTGCCAGCAGTCTCCAACCCGGGGACCCTAAAAATTACGAGCAGTACTTC.

V is TRBV6-2 or TRBV6-3 and J is TRBJ2-7, with a possible D match to TRBD2 (5 bases). The CDR3 is 13 residues long. Trimming pared 5 bases from V and 2 bases from J, leaving 10 bases between. Germline CDR1 MNHEY, CDR2 SVGEGT. This CDR3 is CASSAPGTYEQYF. DNA of the CDR3: TGTGCCAGCAGTGCCCCCGGGACCTACGAGCAGTACTTC.

CDR3 loop: CASSEWGSYGYTF. CDR3 DNA sequence: TGTGCCAGCAGTGAATGGGGGAGCTATGGCTACACCTTC. The rearrangement joins TRBV25-1 to TRBJ1-2, with D maybe TRBD1 (5 bases). Trimming removed 1 base from V and 4 bases from J, with 7 bases in between. Germline CDR1 is MGHDK and CDR2 is SYGVNS. The CDR3 spans 13 residues.

The chain couples TRBV11-2 to TRBJ1-2; 8 nucleotides line up with TRBD1. Germline assignment: CDR1 SGHAT and CDR2 FQNNGV. The V segment lost 1 base and the J segment 4 bases; nucleotides outside the gene matches: 5. There are 15 residues in the CDR3. The chain's CDR3 is CASSLAPGQVYGYTF. The CDR3 DNA is TGTGCCAGCAGCTTAGCCCCGGGACAGGTCTATGGCTACACCTTC.

The chain carries TRBV28 and TRBJ2-7; TRBD1 is a possible D gene (6 bases). Trimming stripped 7 bases from V and 5 bases from J, with 12 bases between. The CDR3 spans 12 residues. Germline values: CDR1 MDHEN, CDR2 SYDVKM. The CDR3 DNA reads as TGTGCCAGCATGGGGGCGTGGAACGAGCAGTACTTC. As protein: CASMGAWNEQYF.